This TCR beta chain was sequenced in a study of cytomegalovirus exposure and HLA in healthy donors (dated by TCRdb to 2017 to 2019). About the study as a whole: An earlier analysis of some 620 of the donors reported 276 Gb of sequence data and around 120 million unique TCR beta sequences obtained from about 179 million T cells. The genetic ancestry cluster associated with self-reported Caucasian donors included 70% to 85% of the roughly 400 genotyped donors. Across some 400 genotyped donors of the cohort, an average of approximately 240,000 unique TCR beta nucleotide sequences per donor were sequenced, and 15% to 20% of those sequences were non-productive. The later analysis used no new phenotypic data to find candidate immune exposures, relying instead on TCR beta sequences and their occurrence across donors. The study aimed to test whether signatures of past pathogen exposure could be identified by cataloging public T cell receptors. Donor age, sex, ethnicity and CMV serostatus were collected together with the repertoire data. Along with the approximately 620-subject first cohort, a separate validation cohort of roughly 110 different subjects was used. Typing coverage differed by locus: A, B, C, DRB1 and DQB1 were typed in roughly 629-630 donors, DQA1 in about 560, DPA1 in around 580, and DPB1 in 400 to 480. All discovery cohort repertoires had been generated on a single sequencing platform. A later genetic analysis used genome-wide SNP genotypes for about three fifths of the roughly 700 donors, treating that subset as a discovery cohort. An earlier analysis of several hundred of the donors applied high-throughput TCR beta sequencing to assess whether each TCR beta V gene segment acted as functional or pseudogenic. A later analysis re-examined previously published TCR beta repertoires from just over 650 donors and added high-resolution HLA genotyping to investigate patterns of TCR occurrence. The study combined high-throughput TCR immunosequencing, statistical association of individual TCRs with disease status, and machine learning to predict cytomegalovirus infection status. Because of strong linkage in the cohort, roughly five DR-DQ haplotypes were treated as single units for association and clustering. The study used immunosequencing to profile the T cell repertoires of approximately 650 subjects and linked those repertoires to cytomegalovirus serostatus. Around 330 gigabases of sequencing data and 75 million to 85 million unique TCR sequences made up an early release that covered some 640 HLA-typed donors. HLA typing covered class I and class II loci at four-digit resolution.

In total, just over 650 healthy bone marrow donors made up the cohort. Cohort members were all nominally healthy when sampled, although unrecorded immune exposures were likely present. The donor tested CMV seropositive and was one of the 289 seropositive cohort members. A peripheral blood sample was collected from each donor, and TCR beta sequencing was performed on peripheral blood mononuclear cells. Genomic DNA was extracted from the blood cell samples with the Qiagen DNeasy Blood Extraction Kit. To prepare the library, the immunoSEQ multiplex PCR assay was applied. A mixture of 60 forward primers for TCR Vbeta segments and 13 reverse primers for TCR Jbeta segments was used in the multiplex PCR. The CDR3 region of rearranged TCR beta genes was amplified from genomic DNA by a multiplex PCR assay. Amplified TCR beta libraries were sequenced as 87-base-pair reads on the Illumina HiSeq System. The source study handled its data this way. A later analysis counted about 76 million unique TCR beta chains across the roughly 700 repertoires, and roughly 11 million of these chains were shared by at least two donors. Raw reads were error-corrected and collapsed into unique sequences by a nearest-neighbor algorithm in which closely related sequences were merged to remove PCR and sequencing errors. V, D and J gene segments were assigned by aligning CDR3 sequences to IMGT reference sequences. For a sequence to be retained, a match of at least six nucleotides to both a V gene segment and a J gene segment was required. Rearrangements were called productive when the CDR3 lacked stop codons and stayed in frame with V and J; all others were non-productive. CDR3 was defined according to IMGT convention as the region running from the second conserved V-encoded cysteine to the conserved J-encoded phenylalanine. The earlier analysis of about 500 of the donors excluded sequences that lacked an unambiguous match to a single V gene segment. An earlier analysis of several hundred of the donors called V segments functional above 56.7% productive rearrangements and segregating when the between-donor standard deviation exceeded 5%. A statistical classification framework was developed to diagnose cytomegalovirus status using the catalog of TCR beta chain sequences. In a later analysis, TCR nucleotide sequences were compared against IMGT/GENE-DB human TR gene sequences so that V and J genes could be assigned. Using the TCRdist pipeline, a later analysis assigned CDR3 sequences along with most-parsimonious VDJ recombination scenarios. A later analysis defined each TCR beta chain by its CDR3 amino acid sequence plus V-gene family, and excluded reads lacking a unique V-gene family. A later analysis removed several hundred highly shared, low-generation-probability nucleotide sequences to deal with suspected cross-contamination and a sequencing artifact. In a later analysis, a clonal expansion index was calculated for each public chain from normalized within-repertoire ranks of inferred template counts. A later analysis computed generation probabilities with a VDJ recombination model fitted to out-of-frame rearrangements, and checked the results against IGoR. A later analysis scored TCR-TCR, TCR-HLA and TCR-CMV co-occurrence with hypergeometric tests, applying a repertoire-size bias correction to TCR pairs. False discovery rates were estimated in a later analysis by permuting HLA or CMV assignments 20 times. A later analysis grouped co-occurring TCRs with DBSCAN, adding TCRdist sequence similarity when clustering within HLA-allele-positive subsets. Repertoires with fewer than 30,000 or more than 120,000 public chains were left out of co-occurrence clustering, as were five repertoires with anomalous nucleotide sharing. Sourced from immuneACCESS, this table was stored by TCRdb with only in-frame sequences that have V and J called. A share of the clones is absent; for the studies checked, an unresolved V gene accounts for under half, and the remainder has no known explanation. The DNA was the basis for D and trimming; V, J and clone size are from that table. A total of about 140,000 clones appear in this sample, roughly 83% of them only once. The biggest ten clones account for around 4.5% of the sample.

Deletion took 0 bases off V and 0 bases off J, with a span of 7 bases between the germline ends. The germline V gene encodes CDR1 SEHNR and CDR2 FQNEAQ (reference sequence). The CDR3 covers 15 residues, taking in both the cysteine and the phenylalanine. Just the 45-base CDR3 DNA is kept, in frame starting at base 1. General study outcomes and caveats: While some public TCRs were present in many individuals, most TCR sequences turned up only very rarely across donors. A further reported finding was that TCR beta sequences accurately predicted the HLA-A and HLA-B alleles for most subjects in the first cohort. In a later analysis, around 15,000 TCR beta sequences were associated with specific HLA alleles at a false discovery rate of 0.05. An association between a missense DCLRE1C variant and V-gene and J-gene trimming of TCR beta chains was found in a later genetic analysis and replicated in an independent cohort. In an earlier analysis of some 500 of the donors, most TCR beta V segments appeared in productive rearrangements about 87% or about 30% of the time, broadly matching IMGT annotations. Roughly uniform sequencing depth across donors was assumed in presence/absence analyses, although this assumption may not hold. A later analysis found that TCR association rates varied across HLA loci, with DRB1 alleles showing the most associated TCRs and HLA-C alleles the fewest. In a later genetic analysis, fewer N-insertions in productive TCRs were reported among donors in an Asian-associated ancestry cluster than the 666-donor mean. A total of 150 or so TCR beta chains were listed by the study as associated with cytomegalovirus. Several of the top co-occurrence clusters appeared to be linked to parvovirus B19, influenza, CMV and Epstein-Barr virus, according to a later analysis. Because HLA typing was unavailable for some donors at each locus, only the typed subset was used in association tests. The authors suggested that the approach could potentially be extended to other disease states and immunological phenotypes. The sequencing pipeline was judged likely to have produced a cluster of highly shared sequence variants as a technical artifact. For the cohort, immune exposure information was limited to CMV serostatus. In a later analysis, HLA-associated TCR beta chains showed more clonal expansion and lower generation probabilities than non-associated chains that were equally common. The classifier was reported to diagnose cytomegalovirus status with high specificity and sensitivity in both the original and validation cohorts. When HLA alleles, especially DR and DQ, strongly co-occurred, attributing TCR associations to individual alleles was difficult. Linkage disequilibrium might explain the correlated functional status among segregating V segments, but an unknown experimental factor could not be ruled out. In this cohort, only TCR beta chains were sequenced, and detectable features were limited by the absence of alpha or paired-chain data. Because counts were too low, about 15 rarely observed V segments, including chromosome 9 orphons, were left out of the earlier analysis of several hundred of the donors. In a later analysis, most CMV-associated TCR beta chains were found to appear HLA-restricted, with HLA associations seemingly driven largely by CMV exposure. Three of the identified cytomegalovirus-associated TCR beta chains were confirmed in vitro to be specific for cytomegalovirus antigens. Some IMGT-functional V segments, including TRBV6-2 and TRBV6-3, could not be distinguished by the 87-base-pair reads and were therefore excluded.

This clone occurred once. This clone's antigen is unknown. The sample holds no much larger clone one base away, and base qualities are not on file. The clonotype originates from a man aged 40-50 years in good health and CMV-seropositive. The sequencing input was PBMCs. The rearrangement combines TRBV7-9 with TRBJ2-3; the D gene cannot be resolved reliably. The nucleotides are TGTGCCAGCAGCTTAGCAAGCACTAGCACAGATACGCAGTATTTT. Its protein reads: CASSLASTSTDTQYF. When the CDR3 is completed using the reference TRBV7-9 and TRBJ2-3 genes on either side, the full variable domain is DTGVSQNPRHKITKRGQNVTFRCDPISEHNRLYWYRQTLGQGPEFLTYFQNEAQLEKSRLLSDRFSAERPKGSFSTLEIQRTEQGDSAMYLCASSLASTSTDTQYFGPGTRLTVL.